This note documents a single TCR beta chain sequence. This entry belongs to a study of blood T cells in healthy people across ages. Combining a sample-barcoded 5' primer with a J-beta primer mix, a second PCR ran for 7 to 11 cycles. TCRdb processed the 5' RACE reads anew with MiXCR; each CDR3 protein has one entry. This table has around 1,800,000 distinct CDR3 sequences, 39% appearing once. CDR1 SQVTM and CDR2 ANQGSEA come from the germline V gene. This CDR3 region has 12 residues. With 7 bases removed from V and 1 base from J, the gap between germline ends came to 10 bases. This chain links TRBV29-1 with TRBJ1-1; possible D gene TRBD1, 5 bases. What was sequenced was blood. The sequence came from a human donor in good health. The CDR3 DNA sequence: TGCAGCGCTGGGGACCCGAACACTGAAGCTTTCTTT. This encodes CSAGDPNTEAFF.